The 10 T cell receptor beta chains presented below share a single source sample, sequenced in a study of blood T cells in healthy people across ages. With a J-beta primer mix and a sample-barcoded 5' primer, a second PCR ran roughly 7 to 11 cycles. TCRdb redid the calling of the 5' RACE reads with MiXCR, one entry per CDR3 protein. The profile shows more than 1.4 million distinct CDR3 sequences, approximately 38% of them singletons. Sequencing input: blood. Every receptor here comes from a woman aged 18-35 years in good health.

The genes are TRBV9 and TRBJ2-7; D is unresolved. The V end was cut by 3 bases, the J end by 7 bases, with 20 bases between. The germline V gene encodes CDR1 SGDLS and CDR2 YYNGEE. The CDR3 totals 15 residues. The chain's CDR3 is CASSADRAPGDEQYF. DNA for the CDR3: TGTGCCAGCAGCGCTGATAGAGCGCCTGGGGATGAGCAGTACTTC. Complete variable domain (other parts from reference TRBV9 and TRBJ2-7): DSGVTQTPKHLITATGQRVTLRCSPRSGDLSVYWYQQSLDQGLQFLIQYYNGEERAKGNILERFSAQQFPDLHSELNLSSLELGDSALYFCASSADRAPGDEQYFGPGTRLTVT.

This chain links TRBV6-5 with TRBJ1-6; D not resolved. This CDR3 contains 11 residues. Trimming shortened V by 4 bases and J by 12 bases, and 7 bases separated the two germline ends. In germline, CDR1 is MNHEY, CDR2 SVGAGI. CDR3 sequence: CASSSVGPLHF. The CDR3 nucleotides read TGTGCCAGCAGTTCTGTCGGACCCCTCCACTTT.

The V gene is TRBV2, the J gene TRBJ2-1; D perhaps matches TRBD2 (6 bases). Germline CDR1 and CDR2: SNHLY and FYNNEI. This CDR3 is built from 15 residues. Trimming removed 2 bases at V and 12 bases at J, with 20 bases between. This CDR3 is CASSERTGTPLVQFF. The CDR3 DNA reads as TGTGCCAGCAGTGAAAGGACGGGGACTCCCTTGGTGCAGTTCTTC.

The V gene is TRBV6-1, the J gene TRBJ2-1; D is tentatively TRBD1 or TRBD2 (5 bases each). CDR3 length equals 13 residues. Between the trimmed V and J ends, which lost 11 bases and 13 bases, there was a span of 24 bases. Germline lookup yields CDR1 MNHNS and CDR2 SASEGT. The CDR3 nucleotides read TGTGCCGGACGAGAAATCCAAGAGGGGACCCAGTTCTTC. The encoded protein is CAGREIQEGTQFF.

The V gene is TRBV12-5, the J gene TRBJ2-2, with 7 bases matching TRBD1. With 4 bases clipped from V and 4 bases from J, the junction kept 9 bases outside the gene matches. Germline CDR1 is LGHNT and CDR2 is FRNRAP. The CDR3 runs 16 residues. The DNA for the CDR3 is TGTGCTAGTGGTTCTGTAGGGACAGTAGGCACCGGGGAGCTGTTTTTT. This translates into CASGSVGTVGTGELFF. Filled out from reference TRBV12-5 and TRBJ2-2, the complete variable domain reads DARVTQTPRHKVTEMGQEVTMRCQPILGHNTVFWYRQTMMQGLELLAYFRNRAPLDDSGMPKDRFSAEMPDATLATLKIQPSEPRDSAVYFCASGSVGTVGTGELFFGEGSRLTVL.

This chain links TRBV5-1 with TRBJ1-4, with D unresolved. The V end was cut by 4 bases, the J end by 5 bases, with 12 bases between. The germline gives CDR1 SGHRS, CDR2 YFSETQ. This CDR3 comprises 14 residues. The CDR3 here is CASSPGALNEKLFF. CDR3 bases: TGCGCCAGCAGCCCAGGTGCCCTGAATGAAAAACTGTTTTTT.

On this clonotype itself: With a much larger clone just one base away, this may be a read error. Here the CDR3 DNA reads TGTGCCAGCAGCCAAGATCCCAACGAGCAGTACTTC. This translates into CASSQDPNEQYF. The chain uses TRBV4-2 and TRBJ2-7; D remains ambiguous. The CDR3 is 12 residues long. With 0 bases removed from V and 5 bases from J, the gap between germline ends came to 5 bases. Germline lookup yields CDR1 LGHNA and CDR2 YNFKEQ.

The chain links TRBV20-1 to TRBJ2-5, with no clear D. The closer fit of TRBJ2-7 to the DNA end suggests the J call may be wrong. Looked up from germline, CDR1 is DFQATT and CDR2 is SNEGSKA (reference sequence). The CDR3 sequence is 14 residues long. The CDR3 DNA reads as TGCAGTGCTAGTCCCTTAGCTGGCGGATACGAGCAGTACTTC. It codes for CSASPLAGGYEQYF.

For this clonotype: This may arise from a read error, as a much more abundant clone is one base away. V usage is TRBV15 and J usage is TRBJ2-7; TRBD2 aligns across 12 bases. Per the germline V gene, CDR1 is LNHNV and CDR2 is YYDKDF (reference sequence). This CDR3 has 16 amino acids. V gave up 1 base and J gave up 7 bases; unmatched junction bases: 8. CDR3 protein: CATSRALAGGGNEQYF. DNA for the CDR3: TGTGCCACCAGCAGAGCGCTAGCGGGAGGGGGCAATGAGCAGTACTTC. Drawing the rest from reference TRBV15 and TRBJ2-7, the complete variable domain is DAMVIQNPRYQVTQFGKPVTLSCSQTLNHNVMYWYQQKSSQAPKLLFHYYDKDFNNEADTPDNFQSRRPNTSFCFLDIRSPGLGDTAMYLCATSRALAGGGNEQYFGPGTRLTVT.

This clonotype was detected a few times. CDR3: CASRDALGAANSPLHF. The CDR3 nucleotides read TGCGCCAGCAGGGATGCCCTTGGAGCCGCTAATTCACCCCTCCACTTT. This sequence joins TRBV5-1 and TRBJ1-6; no clear D gene. The germline gives CDR1 SGHRS, CDR2 YFSETQ. This CDR3 contains 16 residues. Trimming removed 5 bases at V and 6 bases at J, with 18 bases between.